The 7 T cell receptor beta chains below all came from one sample that was sequenced in a study of T cells in Graves' hyperthyroidism and ophthalmopathy. Amplification of TCR beta CDR3 regions was performed using RNA transcripts as template. HTBI primers were used for first-round RT-PCR of the TCR CDR3. Each CDR3 protein is one row after TCRdb ran MiXCR on the multiplex PCR reads. The sample lists some 560,000 distinct CDR3 sequences; 15% to 17% were seen once. The sample consisted of blood. The receptor set was obtained from a young woman with Graves' hyperthyroidism.

This clonotype showed up just a few times. This chain links TRBV20-1 with TRBJ2-7; the match to TRBD1 covers 7 bases. Unmatched junction bases numbered 6, after V lost 3 bases and J lost 4 bases. The germline V gene encodes CDR1 DFQATT and CDR2 SNEGSKA (reference sequence). The CDR3 spans 13 residues. The CDR3 DNA is TGCAGTGCTAGGGGACAGTTACCTTACGAGCAGTACTTC. Encoded protein: CSARGQLPYEQYF.

This chain uses TRBV29-1 with TRBJ2-7, with 12 bases aligning to TRBD1. With V trimmed by 6 bases and J by 3 bases, 6 bases remained unmatched. CDR1 and CDR2 from the germline V gene are SQVTM and ANQGSEA. The CDR3 is made up of 14 amino acids. In DNA, the CDR3 is TGCAGCGTAGACGGGACAGGGGGCCACTACGAGCAGTACTTC. This encodes CSVDGTGGHYEQYF.

Concerning this clonotype itself: With a much larger clone just one base away, this may be a read error. This chain joins TRBV11-2 and TRBJ2-1, with TRBD2 identical over 10 bases. The germline gives CDR1 SGHAT, CDR2 FQNNGV. Losses at the gene ends were 5 bases for V and 7 bases for J; bases not matched to a gene: 11. This CDR3 contains 16 residues. CDR3 coding DNA: TGTGCCAGCAGCCCCCGGGCTAGCGGGAGTACTAATGAGCAGTTCTTC. Translation: CASSPRASGSTNEQFF.

This clonotype has ten or more counts. The CDR3: CASSRQASYEQYF. In nucleotides, the CDR3 is TGTGCCAGCAGCCGACAGGCATCCTACGAGCAGTACTTC. The chain employs TRBV12-3 or TRBV12-4 and TRBJ2-7; the D gene is possibly TRBD1 (6 bases). The ends were cut back, 6 bases at V and 1 base at J, with 10 bases in the middle. This CDR3 has 13 amino acids.

This clonotype was seen many times. The V and J genes are TRBV6-5 and TRBJ1-1, with D uncertain. Looked up from germline, CDR1 is MNHEY and CDR2 is SVGAGI. The V end was cut by 0 bases, the J end by 0 bases, with 8 bases between. The CDR3 has 15 residues. The DNA for the CDR3 is TGTGCCAGCAGTTACTCGACACGGATGAACACTGAAGCTTTCTTT. Its translation is CASSYSTRMNTEAFF.

This clonotype was observed at least ten times. The V gene is TRBV7-6, the J gene TRBJ1-2; D remains ambiguous. The CDR3 contains 17 residues. Looked up from germline, CDR1 is SGHVS and CDR2 is FNYEAQ. Trimming removed 5 bases at V and 8 bases at J, with 27 bases between. In nucleotides, the CDR3 is TGTGCCAGCAGCCAAGCGAGCTTTTGGGAAGGGTTAGAAGGCTACACCTTC. Its protein is CASSQASFWEGLEGYTF.

This clonotype was picked up many times. The chain joins TRBV18 to TRBJ2-5; D possibly corresponds to TRBD1 (5 bases). Trimming took 3 bases from V and 5 from J, leaving 16 bases between them. The length of the CDR3 is 15 residues. The V gene's germline CDR1 is KGHSH and CDR2 LQKENI. For the CDR3, the DNA is TGTGCCAGCTCACCCATGGCAGGGTCCCATGAGACCCAGTACTTC. Translated, it gives CASSPMAGSHETQYF.